This T cell receptor beta chain was sequenced in a study of blood T cell repertoires in COVID-19. This clone occurred a few times. Measured with immunoSEQ multiplex PCR; TCRdb has only the in-frame clones, and not every one. The sample lists about 140,000 clones, 80% to 90% occurring once. The V gene lost 3 bases and the J gene lost 1 base, with 18 bases spanning the gap. This CDR3 region has 17 residues. Germline V gene lookup returns CDR1 LNHDA and CDR2 SQIVND (reference sequence). The clonotype originates from a woman of 80 years or more with acute or convalescent COVID-19. Sequenced input: peripheral blood. The chain uses TRBV19 and TRBJ2-5; D is undetermined. This CDR3 reads CASSIFGVKSFQETQYF. DNA of the CDR3: TGTGCCAGTAGTATCTTTGGAGTCAAAAGCTTCCAAGAGACCCAGTACTTC.